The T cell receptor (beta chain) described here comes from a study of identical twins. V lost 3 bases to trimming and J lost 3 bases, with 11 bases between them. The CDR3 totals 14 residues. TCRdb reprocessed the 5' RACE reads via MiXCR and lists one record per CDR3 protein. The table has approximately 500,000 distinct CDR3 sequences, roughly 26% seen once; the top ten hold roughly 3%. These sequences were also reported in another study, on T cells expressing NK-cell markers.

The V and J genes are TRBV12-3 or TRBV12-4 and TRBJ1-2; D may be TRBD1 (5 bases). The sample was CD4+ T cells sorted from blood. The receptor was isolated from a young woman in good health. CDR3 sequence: CASSLGLVDYGYTF. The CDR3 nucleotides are TGTGCCAGCAGTTTGGGACTGGTCGACTATGGCTACACCTTC.